The TCR beta chain under discussion was sequenced for a study of human versus mouse CDR3 diversity and MHC coevolution. The study's findings and limits: Compared with mice, human CDR3s carried more deletions and insertions on average.

This clone was recorded once. Its antigen is not known. Some clones are missing from TCRdb's copy, which holds only in-frame ones; the method was immunoSEQ multiplex PCR. The table shows fewer than 80,000 clones, with under 95% occurring only once. V gave up 1 base and J gave up 7 bases, with 16 bases separating them. The germline V gene encodes CDR1 SGHAT and CDR2 FQNNGV. This CDR3 contains 15 residues. Naive CD4 T cells, CD45RO-negative and CD62L-positive, were flow-sorted from PBMCs. The chain links TRBV11-2 to TRBJ1-2, with D possibly matching TRBD1 (5 bases). The origin of this receptor is a person aged 30 to 69 in good health. The source material was naive CD4+ T cells from blood. Subset of the sample: CD45RO-negative CD62L-positive naive CD4 T cells. This CDR3 is CASSLARAAGLGYTF. The CDR3 nucleotides read TGTGCCAGCAGCTTAGCTCGTGCGGCAGGGCTTGGCTACACCTTC.